One TCR beta chain is described in this entry. This clonotype was detected ten times or more. Its antigen has not been determined. Per-nucleotide qualities are absent, and no much larger clonotype sits a single base away. The source of the sample is a study of CD8 T cells in ankylosing spondylitis (dated 2017 in TCRdb). Study-level background: The study set out to find disease-linked TCR variants by profiling T cell receptor beta repertoires in ankylosing spondylitis patients and healthy donors. The whole study cohort included 108 healthy donors and about two dozen ankylosing spondylitis patients. Peripheral blood samples were taken, and synovial fluid was additionally collected from ankylosing spondylitis patients. Study-wide conclusions, independent of this receptor: Some motif variants were previously reported in synovial fluid and blood of reactive arthritis patients, suggesting common disease-initiation mechanisms. A CD8+ phenotype was shown by the disease-linked clones, which were found at relatively low frequencies in peripheral blood. Blood from ankylosing spondylitis patients appeared to be characterized by a TCR beta motif composed of eight or nine highly homologous amino acid variants. According to the report, matched synovial fluid samples from ankylosing spondylitis patients were significantly enriched for the disease-linked clones.

The instrument given in TCRdb is Illumina HiSeq 2500. Quantitative 5'-RACE with molecular barcodes was used to prepare TCR beta libraries. In the paper's pipeline: A new computational method based on a probabilistic model of VDJ rearrangement was used to identify disease-linked TCR variants. The raw public data were reprocessed by TCRdb itself: fastp quality trimming at Q25, MiXCR clonotype calling, in-frame beta chains only. Each record represents a unique CDR3 protein, reported with the most common genes and DNA among its rows. The V and J calls and clone size are TCRdb's, not the authors'. In this sample the table shows 300,000 to 350,000 distinct CDR3 sequences, about a fifth of which occur a single time. 3.5% of the sample is in the top ten clones. Counted from cysteine to phenylalanine, this CDR3 has 13 amino acids. Only CDR3 DNA is held: 39 bases, read in frame from base 1. The germline V gene (reference sequence) gives CDR1 as DFQATT and CDR2 as SNEGSKA. Germline trimming amounts to 5 bases on V and 7 bases on J, with 10 as the count of junction bases outside the gene matches.

The chain links TRBV20-1 with TRBJ2-7; TRBD2 agrees with 8 junctional bases. Sequenced input: blood, either unsorted or a sorted T cell fraction (not recorded which). The origin of this receptor is a female donor with ankylosing spondylitis or in good health (not recorded which). The DNA sequence is given as TGCAGTGCTCTAGCGGGCCGGAGGTGGGAGCAGTACTTC. It codes for CSALAGRRWEQYF.